The 10 T cell receptor beta chains below were found in one sample sequenced in a study of T cell repertoires in cytomegalovirus infection. These TCRs' antigens remain unknown. TCRdb re-called the reads through MiXCR, storing one row per CDR3 protein. The profile shows some 920,000 distinct CDR3 sequences, under 40% of them singletons. The sequencing here drew on cultured CD8+ T cells from PBMCs, taken from culture after CMV antigen stimulation. The source is a human donor in good health (CMV status not recorded). Some clones in this sample may be carry-over from other donors' samples.

The rearrangement uses TRBV10-2 and TRBJ2-7; D gene uncertain. V gave up 7 bases and J gave up 1 base, with 11 bases separating them. Germline values: CDR1 WSHSY, CDR2 SAAADI. The CDR3 totals 13 residues. CDR3 loop: CASMGSLSYEQYF. CDR3 sequence (DNA): TGCGCCAGCATGGGCTCCCTGTCCTACGAGCAGTACTTC.

This clonotype was counted only a few times. V usage is TRBV4-1 and J usage is TRBJ2-7; the match to TRBD1 covers 9 bases. Germline-derived CDR1 and CDR2 are MGHRA and YSYEKL. V lost 3 bases, J lost 3 bases, and 6 bases stayed unmatched. The length of the CDR3 is 15 residues. The CDR3 spells CASSHSGQGSYEQYF. DNA for the CDR3: TGCGCCAGCAGCCATTCGGGACAGGGCAGCTACGAGCAGTACTTC.

The rearrangement uses TRBV9 and TRBJ2-4; 8 bases align to TRBD1. The CDR3 spans 17 residues. V lost 5 bases and J lost 2; bases outside the gene matches: 12. The germline V gene has CDR1 SGDLS and CDR2 YYNGEE. The CDR3 protein is CASSQGAGRSTKNIQYF. The DNA for the CDR3 is TGTGCCAGCAGTCAGGGGGCTGGCCGTTCGACCAAAAACATTCAGTACTTC.

The table lists this clonotype with a few counts. The rearrangement joins TRBV7-2 to TRBJ1-5; D gene ambiguous. V was clipped by 2 bases and J by 3 bases, with 14 bases between them. Germline CDR1 reads SGHTA; CDR2 reads FQGNSA. The CDR3 has 16 amino acids. CDR3 in amino acids: CASSLRGSLTNQPQHF. Written as DNA, the CDR3 is TGTGCCAGCAGCTTAAGAGGGTCCCTCACCAATCAGCCCCAGCATTTT. The full variable domain, in which reference TRBV7-2 and TRBJ1-5 provide the parts outside the CDR3, is GAGVSQSPSNKVTEKGKDVELRCDPISGHTALYWYRQSLGQGLEFLIYFQGNSAPDKSGLPSDRFSAERTGGSVSTLTIQRTQQEDSAVYLCASSLRGSLTNQPQHFGDGTRLSIL.

The chain has TRBV7-9 and TRBJ2-3, with TRBD2 matching over 10 bases. With V trimmed by 5 bases and J by 7 bases, 9 bases remained unmatched. CDR3 size: 15 residues. Germline V gene data show CDR1 as SEHNR and CDR2 as FQNEAQ (reference sequence). The CDR3 DNA is TGTGCCAGCAGCGCCGAACTAGCGGGGTGGAATACGCAGTATTTT. This gives the protein CASSAELAGWNTQYF. Complete variable domain (other parts from reference TRBV7-9 and TRBJ2-3): DTGVSQNPRHKITKRGQNVTFRCDPISEHNRLYWYRQTLGQGPEFLTYFQNEAQLEKSRLLSDRFSAERPKGSFSTLEIQRTEQGDSAMYLCASSAELAGWNTQYFGPGTRLTVL.

To note about this clonotype: Mismatch with germline at one junction end may stem from a read error. V is TRBV10-3 and J is TRBJ2-1; no reliable D call. The CDR3 is made up of 15 amino acids. Germline V CDR1 and CDR2: ENHRY, SYGVKD. CDR3 residues: CAIGEEQNTYNEQFF. The CDR3 coding sequence is TGTGCCATCGGTGAGGAACAGAACACCTACAATGAGCAGTTCTTC.

This clonotype was seen at least ten times. The chain is built from TRBV2 and TRBJ2-3; tentative D call: TRBD2 (5 bases). V lost 9 bases to trimming and J lost 0 bases, with 10 bases between them. The CDR3 covers 13 residues. The germline gives CDR1 SNHLY, CDR2 FYNNEI. The CDR3 coding sequence is TGTGCCAGAACCGGGGAGAGCACAGATACGCAGTATTTT. This sequence encodes CARTGESTDTQYF.

V gene TRBV4-1 combines with J gene TRBJ1-6, with a weak D call TRBD1 (5 bases). V lost 4 bases to trimming and J lost 7 bases, with 11 bases between them. There are 14 residues in the CDR3. CDR1 is MGHRA and CDR2 is YSYEKL in the germline V gene. The CDR3 reads CASSRWGSNSPLHF. The CDR3 DNA reads as TGCGCCAGCAGCCGCTGGGGGTCCAATTCACCCCTCCACTTT.

The rearrangement links TRBV7-6 to TRBJ2-1; 7 bases line up with TRBD2. This CDR3 contains 14 residues. Germline values: CDR1 SGHVS, CDR2 FNYEAQ. The V segment lost 8 bases and the J segment 2 bases; nucleotides outside the gene matches: 6. The CDR3: CASAPGGTYNEQFF. The CDR3 nucleotides are TGTGCCAGCGCCCCGGGGGGTACCTACAATGAGCAGTTCTTC.

This clonotype appeared many times. The J gene is TRBJ2-1, the V gene TRBV7-6, with D possibly matching TRBD2 (7 bases). The germline V gene has CDR1 SGHVS and CDR2 FNYEAQ. The CDR3 totals 14 residues. With 5 bases removed from V and 4 bases from J, the gap between germline ends came to 12 bases. The CDR3 DNA reads TGTGCCAGCAGCATGGGGGGGCGATACAATGAGCAGTTCTTC. Its translation: CASSMGGRYNEQFF.